A selection of T cell receptor beta chains follows, all from one sample in a study of cytomegalovirus exposure and HLA in healthy donors. Clones were sequenced by immunoSEQ multiplex PCR, and TCRdb holds only the in-frame ones, with some missing. The ten top clones account for almost 6.5%, within a sample of some 180,000 clones. Sequenced sample: PBMCs. These receptor sequences come from a man aged 30 to 39 in good health and CMV-seronegative. The CDR3 runs from the conserved cysteine through the conserved F or W.

V gene: TRBV7-2; CDR3 protein: CASSSGQLESSPLHF
V gene: TRBV28; CDR3 protein: CASSLSGYNQPQHF
V gene: TRBV15; CDR3 protein: CATAERDPQAEQFF
V gene: TRBV10-1; CDR3 protein: CASSDRPGRTDTQYF
V gene: TRBV28; CDR3 protein: CASSSLTGVDGYTF
V gene: TRBV18; CDR3 protein: CASLPGHQNTEAFF
V gene: TRBV2; CDR3 protein: CASIAEQGFNEQYF
V gene: TRBV18; CDR3 protein: CASSPPGGETQYF
V gene: TRBV30; CDR3 protein: CAYATGVGQRNEQYF
V gene: TRBV5-8; CDR3 protein: CASSLTGLGGETQYF
V gene: TRBV4-2; CDR3 protein: CASSQSGSGQYF
V gene: TRBV4-1; CDR3 protein: CASSQVGTGGIYEQYF
V gene: TRBV19; CDR3 protein: CASSPLQGFPEAFF
V gene: TRBV19; CDR3 protein: CASSGTGGNQPQHF
V gene: TRBV28; CDR3 protein: CASSPPGRGGTGELFF
V gene: TRBV29-1; CDR3 protein: CSASMGTTYEQYF
V gene: TRBV19; CDR3 protein: CASSIGAGGPTDTQYF
V gene: TRBV7-2; CDR3 protein: CASSLLGQVSPEAFF
V gene: TRBV5-5; CDR3 protein: CASSRGDRAFGNTIYF
V gene: TRBV5-3; CDR3 protein: CARSLGTRGNTEAFF
V gene: TRBV4-1; CDR3 protein: CASSLSGSTDTQYF
V gene: TRBV5-1; CDR3 protein: CASRLSGQGYYEAFF
V gene: TRBV2; CDR3 protein: CASSPGTGGADTQYF
V gene: TRBV6-5; CDR3 protein: CASSYSFRGTYEQYF
V gene: TRBV13; CDR3 protein: CASSFDSGGRTDTQYF
V gene: TRBV5-1; CDR3 protein: CASSLGGSNYGYTF
V gene: TRBV5-1; CDR3 protein: CASSSLTGPDTQYF
V gene: TRBV5-5; CDR3 protein: CASSLGLAATDTQYF
V gene: TRBV19; CDR3 protein: CASIEGGSGSTQYF
V gene: TRBV2; CDR3 protein: CASSERQQTNYGYTF
V gene: TRBV7-2; CDR3 protein: CASRIKDRRTEAFF
V gene: TRBV30; CDR3 protein: CAWGGTILAAYEQYF
V gene: TRBV11-3; CDR3 protein: CASSPRQDSGNTIYF
V gene: TRBV4-3; CDR3 protein: CASSHADRSSGNTIYF
V gene: TRBV7-9; CDR3 protein: CASSPIPGQGVSYEQYF
V gene: TRBV2; CDR3 protein: CASSEGGQKNIQYF
V gene: TRBV30; CDR3 protein: CAWSPIFKRAGDTQYF
V gene: TRBV4-1; CDR3 protein: CASSHNYEQYF
V gene: TRBV28; CDR3 protein: CASSLAGLPTQETQYF
V gene: TRBV27; CDR3 protein: CASSLLSNTEAFF
V gene: TRBV7-6; CDR3 protein: CASTLDFSGTDTQYF
V gene: TRBV13; CDR3 protein: CASSLGLAGLTDTQYF
V gene: TRBV19; CDR3 protein: CASSKPGQAINTIYF
V gene: TRBV27; CDR3 protein: CASSPRTGLWEQYF
V gene: TRBV29-1; CDR3 protein: CSVPRQGIYGYTF
V gene: TRBV10-3; CDR3 protein: CAISPGPLYGYTF
V gene: TRBV7-9; CDR3 protein: CASSPRQGVNTEAFF
V gene: TRBV6-5; CDR3 protein: CASTAGSLLGYTF
V gene: TRBV2; CDR3 protein: CASSENHGGVGYTEAFF
V gene: TRBV19; CDR3 protein: CASSQGAGSYGYTF